A selection of T cell receptor beta chains follows, all from one sample in a study of cytomegalovirus exposure and HLA in healthy donors. Assay used: immunoSEQ multiplex PCR; TCRdb lists only in-frame clones, some missing. The table shows roughly 100,000 clones, with under 85% occurring only once. The sample was PBMCs. These receptors originate from a young man in good health and CMV-seronegative. Each CDR3 is given without its conserved first and last residue. Fields, in order: CDR3 protein, J gene, V gene.

ASSVEASGGYNEQF TRBJ2-1 TRBV9
ASSPTGGNTEAF TRBJ1-1 TRBV27
ASETGAANYGYT TRBJ1-2 TRBV28
ASSPPGFKRGGEKLF TRBJ1-4 TRBV7-9
ASRLSREGPGNEQF TRBJ2-1 TRBV5-1
ASSSLGGGPYNEQF TRBJ2-1 TRBV7-2
AIQPNQGALGYEQY TRBJ2-7 TRBV10-3
ASSLEQGIYEQY TRBJ2-7 TRBV5-1
ASSLGASYPGEQY TRBJ2-7 TRBV7-7
ASSPRGLAGGYEQY TRBJ2-7 TRBV18
AIRDLQGNTEAF TRBJ1-1 TRBV10-3
ASSLDRANTEAF TRBJ1-1 TRBV7-2
ASSPPMRDRDSKNTEAF TRBJ1-1 TRBV28
ASSLRTATDTQY TRBJ2-3 TRBV5-1
ASSVDYSGTEAF TRBJ1-1 TRBV9
ASSVGTGGHKVSYEQY TRBJ2-7 TRBV9
ASSPSTEPEAF TRBJ1-1 TRBV4-1
ASSSGTSGHFETQY TRBJ2-5 TRBV5-4
ASSPMGAWNTEAF TRBJ1-1 TRBV18
ASSLVVGTAEAF TRBJ1-1 TRBV7-9
ASSQTPYGYT TRBJ1-2 TRBV5-5
ASSPGDRGLGTEAF TRBJ1-1 TRBV11-3
ASSRLGNQPQH TRBJ1-5 TRBV7-8
ASSYGTGRELF TRBJ2-2 TRBV5-6
ASSLVLSRSMDTQY TRBJ2-3 TRBV7-9
ASSYSGTSGRGELF TRBJ2-2 TRBV5-1
AISELSGGRSSTDTQY TRBJ2-3 TRBV10-3
SVHSGNTIY TRBJ1-3 TRBV20-1
ASSPMLGSSYNEQF TRBJ2-1 TRBV7-6